The present T cell receptor (beta chain) was sequenced within a study of T cell responses to AZD1222 COVID-19 vaccine. Across the study: Both about-4-week and about-12-week second-dose recipients were combined. Whole-study results and caveats: Sampling captured repertoires only after the peak T cell response.

Repertoires were generated with immunoSEQ multiplex PCR, while TCRdb's copy carries only in-frame clones and drops some. The sample shows fewer than 110,000 clones, 70% to 90% of them seen only once. Of note for this clone: Its antigen is undetermined.

Trimming at V came to 5 bases and at J to 5 bases, leaving 23 bases not matched to a gene. Germline lookup yields CDR1 MDHEN and CDR2 SYDVKM. This CDR3 contains 20 residues. The sample here was peripheral blood, taken on day 0 of AZD1222 vaccination. The V call is TRBV28, the J call TRBJ2-7; the match to TRBD2 covers 11 bases. This clonotype originated in an adult in good health. The CDR3 DNA is TGTGCCAGCAGTCTAATTACCCCAAGCTCACTAGCGGGAGCTTCTGACGAGCAGTACTTC. This encodes CASSLITPSSLAGASDEQYF. Full variable domain (outside the CDR3, taken from reference TRBV28 and TRBJ2-7): DVKVTQSSRYLVKRTGEKVFLECVQDMDHENMFWYRQDPGLGLRLIYFSYDVKMKEKGDIPEGYSVSREKKERFSLILESASTNQTSMYLCASSLITPSSLAGASDEQYFGPGTRLTVT.